A single sample gave rise to the 9 T cell receptor beta chains below, sequenced in a study of blood T cell repertoires in COVID-19. Here immunoSEQ multiplex PCR was the method, and the copy in TCRdb shows in-frame clones only, minus some. The sample holds more than 200,000 clones, roughly 80% seen once. The specimen sequenced was peripheral blood. The receptors were gathered from a man in his 60s with acute or convalescent COVID-19.

The rearrangement joins TRBV9 to TRBJ2-7; TRBD1 aligns across 12 bases. Losses at the gene ends were 0 bases for V and 3 bases for J; bases not matched to a gene: 10. The CDR3 is 18 amino acids. Germline V gene sequence: CDR1 SGDLS, CDR2 YYNGEE. CDR3 sequence: CASSVGSRRDRGLYEQYF. DNA for the CDR3: TGTGCCAGCAGCGTAGGTAGTAGGAGGGACAGGGGGCTCTACGAGCAGTACTTC.

The chain is built from TRBV4-3 and TRBJ2-7; no firm D call. CDR1 is LGHNA and CDR2 is YSLEER in the germline V gene. CDR3 length: 13 amino acids. Trimming left V 1 base short and J 2 bases short, with 6 bases between. The CDR3 DNA follows: TGCGCCAGCAGCCAAGGTCCCACCTACGAGCAGTACTTC. Translated: CASSQGPTYEQYF.

DNA of the CDR3: TGCGCCAGCAGCCTAGATACGACGACCCTGAACTATGGCTACACCTTC. It specifies CASSLDTTTLNYGYTF. The gene calls are TRBV5-1 and TRBJ1-2; D unclear. Trimming took off 4 bases at V and 2 bases at J, with 18 bases between the two ends. Germline values: CDR1 SGHRS, CDR2 YFSETQ. This CDR3 spans 16 amino acids. Based on the CDR3 plus reference TRBV5-1 and TRBJ1-2, the full variable domain is KAGVTQTPRYLIKTRGQQVTLSCSPISGHRSVSWYQQTPGQGLQFLFEYFSETQRNKGNFPGRFSGRQFSNSRSEMNVSTLELGDSALYLCASSLDTTTLNYGYTFGSGTRLTVV.

This clone has only a few counts. This chain connects TRBV10-1 to TRBJ1-1; possibly TRBD1 for D (5 bases). This CDR3 region has 16 residues. The V gene's germline CDR1 is WNHNN and CDR2 SYGVQD (reference sequence). V dropped 2 bases and J dropped 4 bases, with 17 bases sitting between them. The CDR3 bases are TGCGCCAGCAGTGAGGGGGTCGAAGGGGAAAGCACTGAAGCTTTCTTT. Its protein is CASSEGVEGESTEAFF.

The genes are TRBV6-5 and TRBJ1-5; D is unresolved. Germline V lookup: CDR1 MNHEY, CDR2 SVGAGI. Trimming took 7 bases from V and 4 from J, leaving 14 bases between them. This CDR3 has 14 residues. The CDR3 bases are TGTGCCAGCAAAATTGGGTCGGGAAATCAGCCCCAGCATTTT. Translated: CASKIGSGNQPQHF.

The chain has TRBV9 and TRBJ2-5; 7 bases align to TRBD1. Trimming took 4 bases from V and 0 from J; bases not matched to a gene: 6. Germline V lookup: CDR1 SGDLS, CDR2 YYNGEE. This CDR3 spans 15 amino acids. The CDR3 loop reads CASSTGTEYQETQYF. CDR3 nucleotide sequence: TGTGCCAGCAGCACCGGGACAGAGTACCAAGAGACCCAGTACTTC.

The DNA of the CDR3 is TGTGCCAGCAGACCGGGGTACTCTGGAAACACCATATATTTT. Translation gives CASRPGYSGNTIYF. The rearrangement uses TRBV28 and TRBJ1-3; D not resolved. The CDR3 loop spans 14 amino acids. The V and J ends lost 6 bases and 0 bases respectively, with 9 bases between them. Germline V CDR1 and CDR2: MDHEN, SYDVKM. Looking up the rest from reference TRBV28 and TRBJ1-3 gives the full variable domain: DVKVTQSSRYLVKRTGEKVFLECVQDMDHENMFWYRQDPGLGLRLIYFSYDVKMKEKGDIPEGYSVSREKKERFSLILESASTNQTSMYLCASRPGYSGNTIYFGEGSWLTVV.

The rearrangement uses TRBV28 and TRBJ1-1; D ambiguous. The germline V gene encodes CDR1 MDHEN and CDR2 SYDVKM. The V end was cut by 5 bases, the J end by 1 base, with 8 bases between. The length of the CDR3 is 13 residues. The CDR3 reads CASSGRGNTEAFF. The CDR3 bases are TGTGCCAGCAGTGGGAGAGGGAACACTGAAGCTTTCTTT.

V is TRBV7-8 and J is TRBJ2-3; 12 bases fit TRBD2. The CDR3 extends over 18 amino acids. With V trimmed by 1 base and J by 2 bases, 7 bases remained unmatched. The germline gives CDR1 SGHVS, CDR2 FQNEAQ. This CDR3 reads CASSLGTLAGGPTDTQYF. CDR3 coding DNA: TGTGCCAGCAGCTTAGGCACTCTAGCGGGAGGGCCCACAGATACGCAGTATTTT.